This TCR beta chain appears in the sequencing data of a study of OX40 agonist ivuxolimab in advanced cancers. Profiling relied on immunoSEQ multiplex PCR, and the TCRdb table lists in-frame clones only, not all of them. The table includes about 68,000 clones, 83% detected once. General study results and limits: CD8+ T cells (on average) carried more expanded clones than CD4+ T cells.

About this clone: The antigen remains unidentified.

The germline V and J ends were trimmed by 0 bases and 7 bases, with 12 bases remaining between them. The CDR3 consists of 14 residues. Germline values: CDR1 MNHNS, CDR2 SASEGT. The TCR was taken from an adult with an advanced solid tumor such as melanoma, head and neck, liver or kidney cancer. The chain links TRBV6-1 to TRBJ1-2; D is unclear. The material sequenced was CD4+ or CD8+ T cells sorted from blood, taken in a trial of the OX40 agonist ivuxolimab. Written as DNA, the CDR3 is TGTGCCAGCAGTGAAGCGCATTACCCGCGTGGCTACACCTTC. It is translated as CASSEAHYPRGYTF.